These 8 T cell receptor beta chains were sequenced from one sample in a study of metastatic and nonmetastatic thyroid tumors. All patients reached thyroid surgery having received no treatment beforehand. TCRdb reanalyzed the PCR reads via MiXCR. Found here are several thousand clones, 25% to 35% of them singletons; the top ten hold approximately 19%. Sequencing input: tumor tissue. Source of these receptors: a female donor with papillary thyroid cancer or a benign thyroid nodule (not recorded which). Some clones in this sample may be carry-over from other donors' samples.

Only a few counts were recorded for this clone. The V gene is TRBV6-1, the J gene TRBJ1-6, with TRBD1 as a possible D gene (5 bases). Germline CDR1 reads MNHNS; CDR2 reads SASEGT. V lost 6 bases to trimming and J lost 6 bases, with 12 bases between them. CDR3 length: 14 amino acids. CDR3 in DNA: TGTGCCAGCAGAAAAGGGACTATTAATTCACCCCTCCACTTT. Translated, it gives CASRKGTINSPLHF.

The genes are TRBV2 and TRBJ1-5; maybe TRBD1 (6 bases). The CDR3 totals 14 residues. V was shortened by 5 bases and J by 5 bases, with 13 bases between the two germline ends. Per germline, CDR1 SNHLY and CDR2 FYNNEI. The CDR3 loop is CASSLQGIHQPQHF. DNA for the CDR3: TGTGCCAGCAGTCTACAGGGAATTCATCAGCCCCAGCATTTT.

By share of the sample, this clone is medium-sized. The rearrangement joins TRBV2 to TRBJ1-5, with a weak D call TRBD1 (5 bases). V was pared by 6 bases and J by 4 bases, with 10 bases between. The CDR3 is 13 amino acids. Germline V gene lookup returns CDR1 SNHLY and CDR2 FYNNEI. In DNA form, the CDR3 reads TGTGCCAGCAGGGAGACAGTAAATCAGCCCCAGCATTTT. Translation: CASRETVNQPQHF.

Many counts were recorded for this clone. This sequence joins TRBV5-6 and TRBJ2-7; D call uncertain. From germline, CDR1 is SGHDT and CDR2 YYEEEE. The CDR3 contains 13 residues. V lost 1 base to trimming and J lost 3 bases, with 8 bases between them. The CDR3 spells CASSLSQNYEQYF. In nucleotides, the CDR3 is TGTGCCAGCAGCTTGTCACAGAACTACGAGCAGTACTTC.

This clone has just a few counts. The rearrangement links TRBV28 to TRBJ1-2; D is possibly TRBD1 (5 bases). Trimming took off 7 bases at V and 2 bases at J, with 14 bases between the two ends. CDR1 is MDHEN and CDR2 is SYDVKM in the germline V gene. This CDR3 has 14 amino acids. CDR3 loop: CASMVLRGNYGYTF. CDR3 nucleotides: TGTGCCAGCATGGTCCTCCGGGGGAACTATGGCTACACCTTC.

The table lists this clone with many counts. CDR3 DNA sequence: TGTGCCAGCAGCACGACAGCAATGAACACTGAAGCTTTCTTT. It is translated as CASSTTAMNTEAFF. This chain joins TRBV5-5 and TRBJ1-1, with D tentatively TRBD1 (5 bases). The CDR3 has 14 residues. V was shortened by 4 bases and J by 0 bases, with 10 bases between the two germline ends. Looked up from germline, CDR1 is SGHKS and CDR2 is YYEKEE (reference sequence). The complete variable domain, with remaining parts taken from reference TRBV5-5 and TRBJ1-1, reads DAGVTQSPTHLIKTRGQQVTLRCSPISGHKSVSWYQQVLGQGPQFIFQYYEKEERGRGNFPDRFSARQFPNYSSELNVNALLLGDSALYLCASSTTAMNTEAFFGQGTRLTVV.

This clone rates as medium-sized (0.01 to 0.1%). The chain has TRBV6-1 and TRBJ2-1; D gene unclear. Between the trimmed V and J ends, which lost 0 bases and 6 bases, there was a span of 6 bases. CDR3 length equals 13 residues. Germline V CDR1 and CDR2: MNHNS, SASEGT. The CDR3, as DNA: TGTGCCAGCAGTGAAGCCCCGGGCAATGAGCAGTTCTTC. Translated: CASSEAPGNEQFF.

This clone was picked up a small number of times. The genes are TRBV27 and TRBJ2-7; D ambiguous. Germline-derived CDR1 and CDR2 are MNHEY and SMNVEV (reference sequence). Between the trimmed V and J ends, which lost 2 bases and 1 base, there was a span of 6 bases. This CDR3 region has 13 residues. The CDR3 is CASSLGLSYEQYF. The CDR3 coding sequence is TGTGCCAGCAGTTTAGGGCTATCCTACGAGCAGTACTTC.